Listed below are T cell receptor beta chains from one sample, sequenced in a study of response to subunit inactivated influenza vaccine. TCRdb fed the RT-PCR reads into MiXCR, producing one record per CDR3 protein. The sample records approximately 480,000 distinct CDR3 sequences, about a tenth being singletons. Source: PBMCs from blood, taken about 40 days after vaccination. The receptors derive from a man aged 45-60 years who received an inactivated influenza vaccine. Each CDR3 is given with its conserved first and last residue. The D gene is left open where the match is weak.

v_call cdr3_length d_call cdr3_aa
TRBV12-3/TRBV12-4 16 - CASSPTAQQFVYGYTF
TRBV7-9 14 TRBD2 CASQIAGVGHEQFF
TRBV27 16 - CASASTPGGRLETQYF
TRBV12-3/TRBV12-4 13 - CASSLGWTDTQYF
TRBV27 19 TRBD1 CASSYPELGGMVITDTQYF
TRBV9 14 - CASSRRGGSYEQYF
TRBV6-1 16 - CASSPGLVSSYNEQFF
TRBV2 14 TRBD2 CASSDPGRANEQFF
TRBV29-1 13 - CSVVVQGGYEQYF
TRBV6-1 15 TRBD1 CASSTTDRVGYEQYF
TRBV6-1 14 - CASRPTATNEKLFF
TRBV18 14 TRBD1 CASSEGQGIREAFF
TRBV5-1 16 TRBD1 CASSLEGTGGSETQYF
TRBV10-3 13 TRBD2 CATLAGVSHEQYF
TRBV5-5 13 TRBD1 CASSFATGEGYTF
TRBV12-3/TRBV12-4 15 - CASSLAFRENSPLHF
TRBV19 16 - CASSMEDLVEGGELFF
TRBV4-3 18 TRBD1 CASSQETSRRTGSDEQYF
TRBV3-1 16 TRBD1 CASSHRSARGRETQYF
TRBV7-2 13 TRBD1 CASSSTGGLGYTF
TRBV5-1 14 - CASSLDGNSYEQYF
TRBV5-8 16 - CASSLVARTLNTEAFF
TRBV12-3/TRBV12-4 15 TRBD1 CASTPGQPNTGELFF
TRBV7-9 12 - CASRSPGAEQYF
TRBV6-1 14 - CASSEAGSNQPQHF
TRBV7-9 13 - CASSLEADQPQHF
TRBV19 14 - CASSMAAITYEQYF
TRBV6-2/TRBV6-3 13 TRBD1 CASRPTGVGEQFF
TRBV6-1 14 TRBD1 CASRRGQGNTEAFF
TRBV12-3/TRBV12-4 14 TRBD1 CASSFGTGYYEQYF
TRBV20-1 14 TRBD2 CSARLAGNTDTQYF
TRBV5-1 12 - CASSAGKYEQYF
TRBV12-3/TRBV12-4 14 - CASSPQHRAWGYTF
TRBV4-3 15 - CASSQSQGMLDEQFF
TRBV6-2/TRBV6-3 14 - CASSRTAMSETQYF
TRBV25-1 12 - CASSERHYGYTF
TRBV20-1 12 - CSARDRTYGYTF
TRBV5-4 17 TRBD2 CASSLRTSGTITDTQYF
TRBV2 14 - CASTRESVTGELFF
TRBV20-1 14 TRBD2 CSVAGVGYYNEQFF
TRBV6-2/TRBV6-3 16 - CASSYLWWTRPGELFF
TRBV7-9 13 - CASSRTVTDTQYF
TRBV7-9 15 TRBD1 CASSLEDRNQETQYF
TRBV28 16 - CASSLWRTGRPYEQFF
TRBV6-1 14 - CASSPGQLIYEQYF
TRBV28 11 - CASRRGLEGFF
TRBV5-1 13 TRBD2 CASTTSGTGELFF
TRBV7-9 17 TRBD1 CASSFKGQGATNEKLFF
TRBV20-1 17 - CSASLSRRHPGIETQYF
TRBV11-2 15 TRBD2 CASRDAAGTYNEQFF
TRBV25-1 13 - CASSIGHDLEQFF
TRBV20-1 14 TRBD1 CSARYRGQTNEQYF